A single T cell receptor beta chain is shown here with its context. Its antigen remains unidentified. One base away there is no much larger clone; base qualities are not given. From the cysteine through the phenylalanine, the CDR3 covers 16 amino acids. The entry retains the CDR3 DNA only, 48 bases that are in frame from base 1. The CDR1 and CDR2 encoded by the germline V gene are SNHLY and FYNNEI. Trimmed from V: 6 bases; trimmed from J: 4 bases; junction bases lacking a gene match: 11. This entry belongs to a study of T cell repertoires in cytomegalovirus infection (dated by TCRdb to about 2019). Broadly, across the study: The HLA type of each donor mattered for the analysis, because public TCR beta signatures pointed to carriage of CMV infection along with the matching HLA type.

Sequencing was carried out with an Illumina HiSeq 1500. TCRdb reworked the public reads: Q25 trimming with fastp, MiXCR clone assembly, productive beta chains retained. Each CDR3 protein appears once, grouped with its most common genes and DNA. This sample is represented by about 400,000 distinct CDR3 sequences; roughly 20% of them were singletons. The top ten constitute 8.7% of the sample. The research as a whole found: Cumulative frequency of public TCR beta family members discriminated carriers of CMV infection plus the relevant HLA type in this cohort and an independent 352-donor cohort. The ex vivo response was dominated by HLA-C-restricted CMV-specific TCR beta clonotypes, which also provided the single most frequent clonotype in two of eight donors.

The sequence is built from TRBV2 and TRBJ1-4, and 7 junctional nucleotides match TRBD1. The source material was PBMCs. The origin of this receptor is a human donor in good health (CMV status not recorded). Some clones in this sample may be carry-over from other donors' samples. The CDR3 here reads CASSQLSWDSNEKLFF. Here is the DNA: TGTGCCAGCAGCCAGTTGAGTTGGGACAGTAATGAAAAACTGTTTTTT. The CDR3, completed at both ends by the reference TRBV2 and TRBJ1-4 genes, gives the full variable domain EPEVTQTPSHQVTQMGQEVILRCVPISNHLYFYWYRQILGQKVEFLVSFYNNEISEKSEIFDDQFSVERPDGSNFTLKIRSTKLEDSAMYFCASSQLSWDSNEKLFFGSGTQLSVL.